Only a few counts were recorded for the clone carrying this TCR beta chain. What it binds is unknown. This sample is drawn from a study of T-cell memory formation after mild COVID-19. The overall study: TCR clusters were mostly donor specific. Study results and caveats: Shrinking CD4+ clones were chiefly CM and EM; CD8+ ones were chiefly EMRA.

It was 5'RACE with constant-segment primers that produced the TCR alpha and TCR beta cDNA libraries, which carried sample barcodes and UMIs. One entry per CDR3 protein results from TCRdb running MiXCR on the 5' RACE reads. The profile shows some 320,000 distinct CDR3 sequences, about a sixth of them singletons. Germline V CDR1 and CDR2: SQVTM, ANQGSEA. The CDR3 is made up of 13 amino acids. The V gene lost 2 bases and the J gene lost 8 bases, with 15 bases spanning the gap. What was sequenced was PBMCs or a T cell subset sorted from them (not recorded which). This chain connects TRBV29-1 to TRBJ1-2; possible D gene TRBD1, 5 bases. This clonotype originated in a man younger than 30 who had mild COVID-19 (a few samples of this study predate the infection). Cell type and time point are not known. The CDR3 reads CSVEWDWRSGYTF. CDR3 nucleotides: TGCAGCGTTGAATGGGACTGGCGATCGGGCTACACCTTC.